This TCR beta chain originates from a study of preoperative IRX-2 immunotherapy in early breast cancer. Germline CDR1 and CDR2: MDHEN and SYDVKM. CDR3 length: 13 amino acids. The V segment lost 7 bases and the J segment 11 bases; nucleotides outside the gene matches: 13. Profiling relied on immunoSEQ multiplex PCR, and the TCRdb table lists in-frame clones only, not all of them. This table has approximately 98,000 clones, roughly 88% appearing once. Noted treatment: preoperative locoregional IRX-2 cytokine immunotherapy. Patients received preoperative, locoregional IRX-2 cytokine immunotherapy in a phase Ib study.

The receptor comes from a human donor with breast cancer. The sample was tumor tissue, taken after IRX-2 immunotherapy. This rearrangement joins TRBV28 to TRBJ1-1; 7 bases fit TRBD1. CDR3 in amino acids: CASTTQGGGDAFF. CDR3 nucleotide sequence: TGTGCCAGCACCACCCAGGGGGGGGGCGACGCTTTCTTT.